This TCR beta chain derives from a study of T cell responses to AZD1222 COVID-19 vaccine. Trimming removed 0 bases from V and 5 bases from J, with 10 bases in between. CDR1 and CDR2 (germline): MNHEY, SVGAGI. This CDR3 has 14 amino acids. TCRdb's copy holds only in-frame clones and misses some; the assay was immunoSEQ multiplex PCR. The sample has under 150,000 clones, 75% to 95% seen once. The sequence was obtained from an adult who received the AZD1222 COVID-19 vaccine. The specimen was peripheral blood, collected 28 days after the second AZD1222 dose. J is TRBJ1-2 and V is TRBV6-5; no firm D call. CDR3 sequence reads: CASSYSIPGYGYTF. CDR3 in DNA: TGTGCCAGCAGTTACTCGATCCCCGGGTATGGCTACACCTTC.